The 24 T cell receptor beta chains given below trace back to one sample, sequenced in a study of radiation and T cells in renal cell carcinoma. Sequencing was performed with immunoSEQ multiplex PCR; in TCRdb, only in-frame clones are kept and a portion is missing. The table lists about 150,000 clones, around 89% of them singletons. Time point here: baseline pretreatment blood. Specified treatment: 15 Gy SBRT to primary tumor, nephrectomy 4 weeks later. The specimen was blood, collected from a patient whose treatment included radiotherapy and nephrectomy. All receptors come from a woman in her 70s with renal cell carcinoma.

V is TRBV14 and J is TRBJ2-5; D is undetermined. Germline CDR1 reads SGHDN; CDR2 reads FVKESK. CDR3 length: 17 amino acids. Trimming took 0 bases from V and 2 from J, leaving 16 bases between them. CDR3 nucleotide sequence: TGTGCCAGCAGCCAAGAAAGGAGAGTAAGCCCTCAAGAGACCCAGTACTTC. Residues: CASSQERRVSPQETQYF.

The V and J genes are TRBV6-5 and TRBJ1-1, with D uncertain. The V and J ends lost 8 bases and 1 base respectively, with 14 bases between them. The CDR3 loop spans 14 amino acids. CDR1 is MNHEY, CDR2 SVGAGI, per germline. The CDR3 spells CASSIEGQNTEAFF. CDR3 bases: TGTGCCAGCTCCATAGAGGGCCAGAACACTGAAGCTTTCTTT.

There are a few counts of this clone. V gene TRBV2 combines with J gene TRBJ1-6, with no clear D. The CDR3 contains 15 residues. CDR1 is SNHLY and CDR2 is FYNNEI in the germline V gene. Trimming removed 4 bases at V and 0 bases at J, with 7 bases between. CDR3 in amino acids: CASSAESSYNSPLHF. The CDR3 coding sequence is TGTGCCAGCAGTGCAGAGAGCTCCTATAATTCACCCCTCCACTTT.

The CDR3 region is CASSVTGAQETQYF. CDR3 coding DNA: TGTGCCAGCAGCGTGACAGGGGCCCAAGAGACCCAGTACTTC. The chain is built from TRBV11-2 and TRBJ2-5; 8 bases align to TRBD1. Trimming cost V 5 bases and J 1 base; bases outside gene matches: 3. Germline-derived CDR1 and CDR2 are SGHAT and FQNNGV. The CDR3 is 14 residues long.

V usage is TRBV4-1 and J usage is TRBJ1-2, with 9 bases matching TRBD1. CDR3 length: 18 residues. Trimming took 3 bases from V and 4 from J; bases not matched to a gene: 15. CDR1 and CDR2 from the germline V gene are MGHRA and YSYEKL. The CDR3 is CASSQDTGGAVRPYGYTF. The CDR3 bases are TGCGCCAGCAGCCAGGATACAGGGGGCGCAGTCCGGCCCTATGGCTACACCTTC.

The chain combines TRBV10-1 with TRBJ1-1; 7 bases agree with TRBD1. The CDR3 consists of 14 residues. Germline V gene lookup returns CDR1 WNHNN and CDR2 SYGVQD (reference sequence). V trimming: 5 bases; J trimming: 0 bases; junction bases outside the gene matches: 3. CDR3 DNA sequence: TGCGCCAGCAGTACCGACAGGGTGAACACTGAAGCTTTCTTT. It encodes CASSTDRVNTEAFF.

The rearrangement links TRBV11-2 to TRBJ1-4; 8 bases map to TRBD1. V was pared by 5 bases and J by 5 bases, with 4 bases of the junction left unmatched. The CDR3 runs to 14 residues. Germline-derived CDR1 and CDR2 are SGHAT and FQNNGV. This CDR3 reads CASSPGGKNEKLFF. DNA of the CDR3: TGTGCCAGCAGCCCAGGGGGCAAAAATGAAAAACTGTTTTTT.

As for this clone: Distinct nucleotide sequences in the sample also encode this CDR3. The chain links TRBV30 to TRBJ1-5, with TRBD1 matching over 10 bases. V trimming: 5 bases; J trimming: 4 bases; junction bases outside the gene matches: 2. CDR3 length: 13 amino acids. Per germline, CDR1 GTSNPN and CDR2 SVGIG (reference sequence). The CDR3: CAWGQGVNQPQHF. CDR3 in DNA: TGTGCCTGGGGACAGGGGGTAAATCAGCCCCAGCATTTT.

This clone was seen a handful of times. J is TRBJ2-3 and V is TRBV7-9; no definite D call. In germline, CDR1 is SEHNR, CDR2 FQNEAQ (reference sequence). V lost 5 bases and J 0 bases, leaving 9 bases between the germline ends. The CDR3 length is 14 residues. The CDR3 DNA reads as TGTGCCAGCAGCGCAGCTAGGAGCACAGATACGCAGTATTTT. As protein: CASSAARSTDTQYF.

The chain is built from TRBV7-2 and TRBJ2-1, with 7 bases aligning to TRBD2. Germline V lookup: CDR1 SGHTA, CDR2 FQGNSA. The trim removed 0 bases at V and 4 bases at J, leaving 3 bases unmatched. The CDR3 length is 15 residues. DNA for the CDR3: TGTGCCAGCAGCTTAGCGGGGGGGGTATACAATGAGCAGTTCTTC. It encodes CASSLAGGVYNEQFF. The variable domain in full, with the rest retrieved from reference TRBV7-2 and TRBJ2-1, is GAGVSQSPSNKVTEKGKDVELRCDPISGHTALYWYRQSLGQGLEFLIYFQGNSAPDKSGLPSDRFSAERTGGSVSTLTIQRTQQEDSAVYLCASSLAGGVYNEQFFGPGTRLTVL.

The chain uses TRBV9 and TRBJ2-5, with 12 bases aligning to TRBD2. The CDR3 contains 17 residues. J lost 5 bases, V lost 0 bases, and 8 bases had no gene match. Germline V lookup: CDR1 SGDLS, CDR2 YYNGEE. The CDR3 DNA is TGTGCCAGCAGCGTAGGGGCTAGCGGGGGGGCCTGGGAGACCCAGTACTTC. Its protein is CASSVGASGGAWETQYF.

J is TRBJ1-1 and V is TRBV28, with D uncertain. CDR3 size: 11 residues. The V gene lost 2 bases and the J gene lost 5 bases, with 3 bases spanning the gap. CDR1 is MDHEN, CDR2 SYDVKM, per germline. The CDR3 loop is CASSLLTEAFF. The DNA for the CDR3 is TGTGCCAGCAGTTTACTTACTGAAGCTTTCTTT.

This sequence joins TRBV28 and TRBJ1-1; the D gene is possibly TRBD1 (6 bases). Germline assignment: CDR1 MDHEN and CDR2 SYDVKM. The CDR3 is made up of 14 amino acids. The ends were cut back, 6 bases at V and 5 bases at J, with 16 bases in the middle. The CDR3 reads CASRVWGAETEAFF. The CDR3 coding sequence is TGTGCCAGCAGGGTTTGGGGGGCAGAAACTGAAGCTTTCTTT.

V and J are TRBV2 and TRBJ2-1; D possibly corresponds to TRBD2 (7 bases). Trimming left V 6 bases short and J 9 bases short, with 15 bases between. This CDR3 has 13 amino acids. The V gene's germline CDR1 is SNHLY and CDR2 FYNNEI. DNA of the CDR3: TGTGCCAGCAGCGTCGGGGGGCCGGCTGAGCAGTTCTTC. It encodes CASSVGGPAEQFF.

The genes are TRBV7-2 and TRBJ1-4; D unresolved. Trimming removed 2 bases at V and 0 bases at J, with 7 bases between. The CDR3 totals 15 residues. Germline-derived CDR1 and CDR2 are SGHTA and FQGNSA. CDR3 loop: CASSLTLATNEKLFF. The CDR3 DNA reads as TGTGCCAGCAGCTTAACACTTGCAACTAATGAAAAACTGTTTTTT.

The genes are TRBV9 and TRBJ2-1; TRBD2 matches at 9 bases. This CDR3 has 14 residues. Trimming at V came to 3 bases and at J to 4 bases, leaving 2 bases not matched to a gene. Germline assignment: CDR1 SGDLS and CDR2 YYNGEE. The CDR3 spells CASSGGLAYNEQFF. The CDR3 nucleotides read TGTGCCAGCAGCGGGGGACTAGCATACAATGAGCAGTTCTTC.

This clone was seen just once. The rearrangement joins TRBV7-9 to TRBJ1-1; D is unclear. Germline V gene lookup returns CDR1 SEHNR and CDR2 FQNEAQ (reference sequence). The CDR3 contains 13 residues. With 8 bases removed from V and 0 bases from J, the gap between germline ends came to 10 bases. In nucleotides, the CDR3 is TGTGCCAGCGAGAAACTAATGAACACTGAAGCTTTCTTT. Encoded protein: CASEKLMNTEAFF.

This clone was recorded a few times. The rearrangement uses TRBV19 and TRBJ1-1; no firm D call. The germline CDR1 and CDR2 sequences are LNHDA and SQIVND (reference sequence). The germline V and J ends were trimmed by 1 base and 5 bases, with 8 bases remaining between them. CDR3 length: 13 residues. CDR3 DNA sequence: TGTGCCAGTAGTATAGCCCTTAGTACTGAAGCTTTCTTT. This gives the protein CASSIALSTEAFF.

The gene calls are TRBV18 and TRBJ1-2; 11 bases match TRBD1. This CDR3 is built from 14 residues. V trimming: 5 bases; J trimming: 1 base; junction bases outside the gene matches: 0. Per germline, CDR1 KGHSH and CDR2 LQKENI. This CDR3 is CASSGTGGNYGYTF. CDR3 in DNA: TGTGCCAGCTCAGGGACAGGGGGTAACTATGGCTACACCTTC.

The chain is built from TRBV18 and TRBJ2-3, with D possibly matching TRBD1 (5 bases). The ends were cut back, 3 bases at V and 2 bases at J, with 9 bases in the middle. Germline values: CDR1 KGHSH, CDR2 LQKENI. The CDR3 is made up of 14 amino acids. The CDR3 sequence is CASSPRTNTDTQYF. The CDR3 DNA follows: TGTGCCAGCTCACCCCGGACAAACACAGATACGCAGTATTTT.

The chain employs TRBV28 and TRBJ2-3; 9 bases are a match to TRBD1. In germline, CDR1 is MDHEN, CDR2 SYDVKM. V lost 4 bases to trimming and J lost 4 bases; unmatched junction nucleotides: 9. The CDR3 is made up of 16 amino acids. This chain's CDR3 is CASSSDRDRAADTQYF. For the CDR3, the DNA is TGTGCCAGCAGTTCCGACCGGGACAGGGCTGCAGATACGCAGTATTTT.

In nucleotides, the CDR3 is TGTGCCAGCAGTGCCACCAGGACGGTTCACTATGGCTACACCTTC. It specifies CASSATRTVHYGYTF. This rearrangement joins TRBV6-1 to TRBJ1-2; unclear D gene. The CDR3 runs to 15 residues. CDR1 is MNHNS, CDR2 SASEGT, per germline. V was shortened by 4 bases and J by 3 bases, with 15 bases between the two germline ends.

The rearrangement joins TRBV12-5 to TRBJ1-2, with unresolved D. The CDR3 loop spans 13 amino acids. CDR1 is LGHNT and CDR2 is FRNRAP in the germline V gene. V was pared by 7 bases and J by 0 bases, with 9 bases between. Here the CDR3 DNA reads TGTGCTAGTGCAGCTAATTCTAACTATGGCTACACCTTC. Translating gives CASAANSNYGYTF.

The CDR3 bases are TGCGCCAGCAGCCAAGATTTAGGAGTTAGGGACGAGCAGTACTTC. This translates into CASSQDLGVRDEQYF. V gene TRBV4-3 combines with J gene TRBJ2-7; D call uncertain. The V end lost 0 bases, the J end lost 5 bases, and 14 bases lay between the germline ends. Germline values: CDR1 LGHNA, CDR2 YSLEER. The CDR3 is made up of 15 amino acids.